These T cell receptor beta chains were read from a single sample in a study of naive and memory T cell subsets. TCRdb reprocessed the UMI-ligation and nested PCR reads via MiXCR and lists one record per CDR3 protein. The sample yields 37,000 or so distinct CDR3 sequences, approximately 10% seen once. The sample here was skin, taken from a tuberculin skin test site. The receptors derive from an adult in good health. Both conserved end residues are part of each CDR3. D genes are given only for firm matches. Clone size, where shown, is once, few, many, or a class for clones that have expanded.

clone size | J gene | V gene | D gene | CDR3 DNA | CDR3 protein
many | TRBJ2-7 | TRBV28 | TRBD2 | TGTGCCAGCAGTTTGAGCCTAGCGGGAGACGAGCAGTACTTC | CASSLSLAGDEQYF
few | TRBJ1-2 | TRBV20-1 | - | TGCAGTGCTAGAGAGAGACAGGCGCTCTATGGCTACACCTTC | CSARERQALYGYTF
many | TRBJ2-2 | TRBV27 | - | TGTGCCAGCAGTCCGCGCCAGGTGTCCGGGGAGCTGTTTTTT | CASSPRQVSGELFF
- | TRBJ2-7 | TRBV20-1 | - | TGCAGTGCTAGAGATCGGGGGCGATCCTACGAGCAGTACTTC | CSARDRGRSYEQYF
- | TRBJ1-6 | TRBV20-1 | TRBD1 | TGCAGTGCGGAAACAGGGGCCTCCTATAATTCACCCCTCCACTTT | CSAETGASYNSPLHF
many | TRBJ1-6 | TRBV20-1 | TRBD1 | TGCAGTGCCACGATGGGACAGTCTAATTCACCCCTCCACTTT | CSATMGQSNSPLHF
few | TRBJ1-5 | TRBV6-6 | - | TGTGCCAGCAGATCAGGTGGGGGCGGCAATCAGCCCCAGCATTTT | CASRSGGGGNQPQHF
many | TRBJ2-1 | TRBV20-1 | - | TGCAGAACCTTTACAGGGAGCTCCTACAATGAGCAGTTCTTC | CRTFTGSSYNEQFF
many | TRBJ2-7 | TRBV11-2 | TRBD2 | TGTGCCAGCAGAGGAACGGGAGGAACCTACGAGCAGTACTTC | CASRGTGGTYEQYF
many | TRBJ2-7 | TRBV2 | TRBD1 | TGTGCCAGCAGTGAGGGACAGGGGACCTACGAGCAGTACTTC | CASSEGQGTYEQYF
many | TRBJ2-1 | TRBV20-1 | TRBD2 | TGCAGTGCTCTCCCGTTAAGCGGGGAGCGTAATGAGCAGTTCTTC | CSALPLSGERNEQFF
many | TRBJ2-3 | TRBV6-5 | - | TGTGCCAGCAGTTCCCCTAGCCCCGGACGCACAGATACGCAGTATTTT | CASSSPSPGRTDTQYF
- | TRBJ1-2 | TRBV6-5 | TRBD1 | TGTGCCAGCAGGACAGGGGGCACGCTCTATGGCTACACCTTC | CASRTGGTLYGYTF
few | TRBJ1-6 | TRBV7-2 | - | TGTGCCAGCAGCTTAGTAGGCCAGGGTTACCCCCTCCACTTT | CASSLVGQGYPLHF
- | TRBJ1-1 | TRBV28 | - | TGTGCCAGCAGGGCCCCTGACGGGTGGCACACTGAAGCTTTCTTT | CASRAPDGWHTEAFF
few | TRBJ1-2 | TRBV6-5 | - | TGTGCCAGCAGTAAGATCCGGGCCCCCGTCGGCTATGGCTACACCTTC | CASSKIRAPVGYGYTF
few | TRBJ2-3 | TRBV6-5 | - | TGTGCCAGCAGTACACCCCGGCCGACGCCGGGCGGAGATACGCAGTATTTT | CASSTPRPTPGGDTQYF
- | TRBJ1-5 | TRBV12-3/TRBV12-4 | TRBD1 | TGTGCCAGCAGCGGGACAGGAGATCAGCCCCAGCATTTT | CASSGTGDQPQHF
many | TRBJ2-4 | TRBV2 | - | TGTGCCAGCAGTGAAGAGGGGGAGTTATTAGCCAAAAACATTCAGTACTTC | CASSEEGELLAKNIQYF
few | TRBJ2-1 | TRBV12-3/TRBV12-4 | TRBD2 | TGTGCCAGCAGACATGGGACTAGCGGGACCTACAATGAGCAGTTCTTC | CASRHGTSGTYNEQFF
few | TRBJ2-3 | TRBV29-1 | TRBD2 | TGCAGCGTTGGGGCCGTGGGAAGCGGGGGAAAAGATACGCAGTATTTT | CSVGAVGSGGKDTQYF
many | TRBJ2-7 | TRBV11-2 | - | TGTGCCAGCAGCTTGGTCACCTACCTTGGCGAGCAGTACTTC | CASSLVTYLGEQYF
few | TRBJ1-1 | TRBV20-1 | TRBD1 | TGCAGTGCTAGCCTGACAGGGGGCCACACTGAAGCTTTCTTT | CSASLTGGHTEAFF
- | TRBJ2-1 | TRBV29-1 | - | TGCAGCGTTGACAATCCCGGGACAAGATTGTACAATGAGCAGTTCTTC | CSVDNPGTRLYNEQFF
many | TRBJ2-7 | TRBV29-1 | - | TGCAGCGTTGAAGGTGGAGGGTCTATGGGAGGCTACGAGCAGTACTTC | CSVEGGGSMGGYEQYF
few | TRBJ2-1 | TRBV27 | TRBD2 | TGTGCCAGCAGTACTAGCGGGAGGGGAGGGGGGGAGCAGTTCTTC | CASSTSGRGGGEQFF
many | TRBJ2-1 | TRBV6-2/TRBV6-3 | - | TGTGCCAGCAGATACAGGGTTCTCAATGAGCAGTTCTTC | CASRYRVLNEQFF
many | TRBJ1-5 | TRBV12-3/TRBV12-4 | - | TGTGCCAGCAGTTTGAATCGCGGTCAGCCCCAGCATTTT | CASSLNRGQPQHF
once | TRBJ2-1 | TRBV28 | - | TGTGCCAGCAGATCCCCTCGGACGAGCTCCTACAATGAGCAGTTCTTC | CASRSPRTSSYNEQFF